This T cell receptor beta chain came from a study of blood T cell repertoires in COVID-19. Study overall: Samples came from the United States, Italy and Spain, spanning acute and convalescent COVID-19. Sources were T cells, B-cell-depleted T cells, or PBMCs; the material itself was cDNA or gDNA.

Authors' methods: Amplification of reference gene primers was used by the study to estimate nucleated cell counts. Method: immunoSEQ multiplex PCR; TCRdb's copy keeps in-frame clones and lacks some. V and J calls and clone size are given by that table; D and trimming were obtained from the DNA. The data contain over 100,000 clones, 90% to 95% of them singletons. The CDR3 loop spans 14 amino acids. Germline lookup yields CDR1 MNHEY and CDR2 SVGEGT. V lost 4 bases, J lost 5 bases, and 4 bases stayed unmatched. This sequence originates from a human donor in a cohort sampled during active COVID-19. The V and J genes are TRBV6-2 or TRBV6-3 and TRBJ1-1; TRBD1 aligns across 10 bases. The sequencing input was peripheral blood. CDR3 amino acids: CASSFLDRGTEAFF. The CDR3 nucleotides read TGTGCCAGCAGTTTCCTGGACAGGGGGACTGAAGCTTTCTTT.